The entry that follows covers one T cell receptor (beta chain) sequence. This clonotype was found a few times. What antigen it recognizes has not been identified. No base quality information exists; no much larger clone differs at one position. The data derive from a study of T-cell reconstitution after alpha-beta-depleted transplantation in children (dated by TCRdb to 2015 to 2016). Describing the broader study: Using TCR repertoire profiling, the study followed T-cell immune reconstitution in a quantitative way in children after TCRalphabeta/CD19-depleted allogeneic hematopoietic cell transplantation.

The paper's findings and limits, for the study overall: Apparently early alphabetaT-cell count recovery about two months after transplant reportedly relied on only several hundred rapidly expanded clones derived from non-depleted graft cells. Over the following months the frequencies of hyperexpanded clones went down, and after one year T-cell counts and TCRbeta diversity were mostly credited to newly produced T cells. In some patients, the high TCRbeta diversity seen at day 60 was put down to recipient T cells and intrathymic progenitors that had survived conditioning.

The sample's treatment or condition label, decoded: allogeneic hematopoietic cell transplantation with graft depleted of TCRalphabeta T cells and CD19 B cells. TCRalphabeta/CD19-depleted allogeneic hematopoietic cell grafts were given to the transplant recipients, all of whom were children. As encoded in the germline V gene, CDR1 is LGHNA while CDR2 is YNFKEQ. The CDR3, from cysteine to phenylalanine, totals 16 residues. Of all the DNA, just the CDR3 is kept, 48 bases in frame from base 1. The germline V and J ends show losses of 1 base and 7 bases respectively, and no gene match explains 3 bases of the junction. The library was prepared using PCR. The data were produced on an Illumina HiSeq 2500. TCR library preparation used molecular barcoding, with unique molecular identifiers applied to normalize quantification of the TCRbeta repertoire. The public reads were reanalyzed by TCRdb: fastp trimming at Q25, MiXCR alignment, in-frame beta chains only. Here each entry gathers all rows of one CDR3 protein and keeps the most common genes and DNA. The sample table shows roughly 570,000 distinct CDR3 sequences, and 25% to 30% are seen once. Of the sample, approximately 33% is held by the ten largest clones.

This TCR derives from a boy under two years old with Wiskott-Aldrich syndrome, due to receive a stem cell transplant. Material: PBMCs, obtained before TCRalphabeta/CD19-depleted stem cell transplant. Recombination connected TRBV4-2 to TRBJ2-1; 14 bases in between match TRBD2. The CDR3 loop reads CASSQVGTSGRNEQFF. The DNA is TGTGCCAGCAGCCAAGTTGGGACTAGCGGGAGAAATGAGCAGTTCTTC.